Sequencing of this T cell receptor beta chain was carried out in a study of human T cells and chemical hapten exposure (dated by TCRdb to about 2021). Regarding the study in general: For sensitization, 2% DPC in acetone was applied to a roughly 2 cm by roughly 2 cm area of upper inner arm skin. Throughout the approximately 24-week study period, patients were also given weekly therapeutic DPC doses on the scalp. About 28 alopecia patients gave blood for TCR sequencing at one to four time points (pre-sensitization, 2, 6 and 24 weeks). The mostly female patient cohort included alopecia areata with under or over 50% scalp involvement, alopecia totalis and alopecia universalis. This study followed changes in the peripheral blood TCR repertoire in vivo during primary and secondary sensitization of alopecia patients to the hapten diphenylcyclopropenone (DPC). Libraries were pooled for sequencing, and variation in per-sample TCR yields was attributed mainly to small differences in library volumes within the pool. From each blood RNA sample, both TCR alpha and TCR beta chains were sequenced. Blood was sampled from patients pre-sensitization (week 0) and at 2, 6 and about 24 weeks after DPC sensitization. Patch testing was done on the upper back using Finn chambers containing 0.01% DPC, and results were scored after 6 days according to International Contact Dermatitis Research Group standards. The full study reports these points: DPC sensitization did not change how many TCRs were above 1 in 1000 frequency, and no evidence was found of alterations in global repertoire structure. Repeated subsampling changed both the strength of the expansion versus patch-test correlation and the threshold at which the correlation became significant. The number of PT1 expanded TCRs positively correlated with patch test score, significant at thresholds 8, 16 and 32 but not 4. Because every patient had alopecia, a presumed autoimmune disease, the patients' immune response might differ from that of healthy individuals. Significantly more large CDR3 similarity clusters were formed by expanded TCRs than by pre-sensitization or healthy control sets, consistent with antigen-driven responses.

The library was obtained by RACE. The instrument given in TCRdb is NextSeq 500. Library preparation attached unique molecular identifiers to individual cDNA molecules for quantitative, reproducible TCR counting. In the original analysis: A median of roughly 100,000 TCRs per sample was observed, with a range of about 20,000 to 700,000. The Decombinator software suite was used to annotate V, J and CDR3 in the TCR reads. Every sample was subsampled to the same number of TCRs (28,000) for the PS versus PT1 abundance plots. TCRs were defined as expanded if absent before sensitization and observed at least eight times at the 2-week time point. The raw public reads went through TCRdb reprocessing: fastp at Q25, MiXCR clone calling, in-frame beta chains kept. All rows with the same CDR3 protein become a single entry with the most common DNA and genes. These V and J calls are TCRdb output, not the study's own analysis. This sample lists 34,000 or so distinct CDR3 sequences; over 9% were detected once. The ten largest clones capture 25% to 35% of the sample.

The trim is 4 bases for V and 6 bases for J, with a gap of 14 bases between the germline ends. The germline V gene specifies MNHEY as CDR1 and SVGAGI as CDR2. Inclusive of the bounding cysteine and phenylalanine, the CDR3 is 14 residues long. The only DNA kept is the CDR3, 42 bases in frame from the first base. Per the publication, the time point label means: pre-sensitization, week 0. Sample treatment or condition, as interpreted from the label and publication: therapeutic diphenylcyclopropenone sensitization with weekly scalp DPC. Unfractionated whole blood was collected in Tempus Blood RNA tubes, and total RNA was extracted from that blood. At every patch-test visit, the blood draw took place before the patch test was put on. To be eligible, patients had to be aged 18 to 70, diagnosed with alopecia and judged suitable for DPC therapy, while pregnant patients were excluded. The sample holds many counts of this clonotype. What this receptor recognizes is not known. No base-level quality is on record; no much larger clone is a single base apart.

The chain links TRBV6-5 with TRBJ2-3; no D segment can be confidently identified. This TCR was sampled from a man aged 50-60 years with alopecia areata. Some clones in this sample may be carry-over from other donors' samples. Here the sequenced sample was whole blood, taken in connection with sensitization to the hapten diphenylcyclopropenone (DPC). The CDR3 protein sequence reads: CASSSTYTSDTQYF. The DNA sequence is TGTGCCAGCAGTTCCACTTACACCTCCGATACGCAGTATTTT.